These T cell receptor beta chains were read from a single sample in a study of blood T cell repertoires in COVID-19. Clones were sequenced by immunoSEQ multiplex PCR, and TCRdb holds only the in-frame ones, with some missing. The sample contains under 300,000 clones, less than 90% of which appear only once. The sample taken for sequencing was peripheral blood. The receptor set was obtained from a man aged 55 to 70 who had recovered from COVID-19. Each CDR3 is given with its conserved first and last residue. Each record gives: CDR3 length, D gene, clone size, J gene, V gene, CDR3 protein, CDR3 DNA. D genes are given only for firm matches. Clone sizes are given selectively: once, few, many, or a class where the clone is expanded.

15	-	-	TRBJ2-5	TRBV11-2	CASSPSGTRQETQYF	TGTGCCAGCAGCCCGTCCGGGACAAGGCAAGAGACCCAGTACTTC
13	-	-	TRBJ2-7	TRBV18	CASSPPQGNEQYF	TGTGCCAGCTCACCACCCCAGGGTAACGAGCAGTACTTC
12	-	-	TRBJ2-1	TRBV12-3/TRBV12-4	CASTRAYNEQFF	TGTGCCAGCACCCGCGCATACAATGAGCAGTTCTTC
15	TRBD1	-	TRBJ2-2	TRBV25-1	CASSARQGGAGELFF	TGTGCCAGCAGTGCCCGACAGGGGGGGGCCGGGGAGCTGTTTTTT
15	TRBD1	-	TRBJ2-2	TRBV11-3	CASSSRDRVVGELFF	TGTGCCAGCAGCTCGAGGGACAGGGTTGTCGGGGAGCTGTTTTTT
18	-	few	TRBJ1-5	TRBV6-1	CASSERGVGHPSNQPQHF	TGTGCCAGCAGTGAAAGAGGTGTAGGCCACCCTAGCAATCAGCCCCAGCATTTT
16	-	-	TRBJ1-4	TRBV7-2	CASSFRRLDSAKGLFF	TGTGCCAGCAGCTTTCGACGTTTGGACAGTGCAAAAGGTCTGTTTTTT
17	TRBD2	-	TRBJ2-7	TRBV19	CASSNPGAVAGLYEQYF	TGTGCCAGTAGTAATCCCGGCGCGGTAGCGGGCCTCTACGAGCAGTACTTC
17	-	-	TRBJ1-1	TRBV3-1/TRBV3-2	CASSHLGDRRPNTEAFF	TGTGCCAGCAGCCACTTGGGCGACAGGAGGCCGAACACTGAAGCTTTCTTT
12	TRBD2	-	TRBJ2-3	TRBV19	CASAGGTDTQYF	TGTGCCAGCGCGGGAGGCACAGATACGCAGTATTTT
15	-	-	TRBJ2-3	TRBV5-1	CASSTGGGGEHTQYF	TGCGCCAGCAGCACCGGGGGAGGTGGGGAACATACGCAGTATTTT
13	-	-	TRBJ2-2	TRBV5-5	CASSGGGYGELFF	TGTGCCAGCAGCGGAGGGGGCTACGGGGAGCTGTTTTTT
14	TRBD2	-	TRBJ2-1	TRBV2	CASNSGTSLNEQFF	TGTGCCAGCAACTCCGGGACTAGCCTAAATGAGCAGTTCTTC
15	-	-	TRBJ2-2	TRBV11-2	CASSLGQTNTGELFF	TGTGCCAGCAGCTTGGGACAAACGAACACCGGGGAGCTGTTTTTT
16	TRBD2	-	TRBJ2-2	TRBV5-1	CASSLRVGTRAGELFF	TGCGCCAGCAGCTTGAGGGTCGGGACTAGGGCCGGGGAGCTGTTTTTT
16	TRBD2	-	TRBJ2-1	TRBV24-1	CATSDPGRAVPNEQFF	TGTGCCACCAGTGACCCGGGGAGGGCGGTTCCAAATGAGCAGTTCTTC
14	TRBD1	-	TRBJ1-5	TRBV19	CASSGTGTNQPQHF	TGTGCCAGTAGTGGGACAGGGACTAATCAGCCCCAGCATTTT
14	TRBD1	-	TRBJ1-1	TRBV19	CASYRDRDNTEAFF	TGTGCCAGTTACAGGGACAGGGATAACACTGAAGCTTTCTTT
14	TRBD2	-	TRBJ2-1	TRBV18	CASSELAGNNEQFF	TGTGCCAGCTCAGAACTAGCGGGGAACAATGAGCAGTTCTTC
14	TRBD1	-	TRBJ1-6	TRBV28	CASSSQGGYSPLHF	TGTGCCAGCAGTTCACAGGGGGGATATTCACCCCTCCACTTT
15	-	many	TRBJ2-1	TRBV15	CATSRDLEAYNEQFF	TGTGCCACCAGCAGAGATTTGGAGGCCTACAATGAGCAGTTCTTC
19	-	few	TRBJ2-2	TRBV30	CAWSRYRTPNYLNTGELFF	TGTGCCTGGAGTCGGTACAGGACACCAAACTATCTGAACACCGGGGAGCTGTTTTTT
20	TRBD2	once	TRBJ2-5	TRBV27	CASTNLLAGARRGYQETQYF	TGTGCCAGCACCAACCTCCTAGCGGGAGCAAGGAGGGGGTACCAAGAGACCCAGTACTTC
15	TRBD1	-	TRBJ1-1	TRBV5-4	CASSLDPGGFTEAFF	TGTGCCAGCAGCTTGGACCCAGGGGGCTTCACTGAAGCTTTCTTT
20	TRBD1	-	TRBJ2-3	TRBV27	CASSYRTGGALLTSTDTQYF	TGTGCCAGCAGTTACCGGACAGGGGGCGCGTTATTAACTAGCACAGATACGCAGTATTTT
14	TRBD2	-	TRBJ2-7	TRBV28	CASSLSAGAPGQYF	TGTGCCAGCAGTTTATCAGCGGGAGCCCCGGGGCAGTACTTC
15	TRBD1	-	TRBJ2-2	TRBV10-3	CAINAGQGFSGELFF	TGTGCCATCAACGCGGGACAGGGTTTCTCCGGGGAGCTGTTTTTT
14	-	-	TRBJ2-7	TRBV5-5	CASSLEAGPYEQYF	TGTGCCAGCAGCTTGGAAGCAGGGCCCTACGAGCAGTACTTC